This T cell receptor (beta chain) was documented in a study of cytomegalovirus exposure and HLA in healthy donors. It was with 60 Vbeta and 13 Jbeta primers that the PCR ran. Measured with immunoSEQ multiplex PCR; TCRdb has only the in-frame clones, and not every one. This repertoire comprises tens of thousands of clones; its ten largest clones make up 15% to 19%. Findings of the study overall: The listing of some 170 TCR beta chains classed them as cytomegalovirus-associated. According to a later analysis, donors in an Asian-associated ancestry cluster reportedly had fewer N-insertions than the roughly 720-donor mean. According to an earlier analysis, most TCR beta V segments yielded productive rearrangements about 90% or about 30% of the time. As a later analysis showed, a missense DCLRE1C variant was linked to trimming of TCR beta V- and J-genes.

The length of the CDR3 is 16 residues. Germline CDR1 and CDR2: SGHRS and YFSETQ. Trimming removed 0 bases from V and 2 bases from J, with 12 bases in between. Notes on this clone: What it recognizes is unknown.

The gene calls are TRBV5-1 and TRBJ2-4; D perhaps matches TRBD1 (6 bases). The receptor was derived from a man aged 50 or older in good health and CMV-seropositive. Sample: PBMCs. Written as DNA, the CDR3 is TGCGCCAGCAGCTTGGTTAGCAGGGGAACCAAAAACATTCAGTACTTC. It specifies CASSLVSRGTKNIQYF.